The rows below give T cell receptor beta chains drawn from one sample of a study of blood T cell repertoires in COVID-19. Clones were sequenced by immunoSEQ multiplex PCR, and TCRdb holds only the in-frame ones, with some missing. The repertoire holds tens of thousands of clones, around 81% seen once, with under 6% in the top ten. Sample: peripheral blood. The origin of the receptors is a woman aged 60-75 years with acute or convalescent COVID-19. Both conserved end residues are part of each CDR3. The order of the fields is clone size, D gene, V gene, J gene, CDR3 protein, CDR3 DNA. A D gene is named only where the DNA matches it firmly. Clone size is stated in some rows and not others, as once, few, many or a class when expanded.

>.|TRBD1|TRBV7-2|TRBJ1-2
CASNQGAGGYTF
TGTGCCAGTAACCAGGGGGCCGGTGGCTACACCTTC
>.|TRBD2|TRBV18|TRBJ2-5
CASSPWEGLGPQTQYF
TGTGCCAGCTCACCGTGGGAGGGTCTGGGGCCCCAGACCCAGTACTTC
>.|.|TRBV6-5|TRBJ2-7
CASSSRTAYEQYF
TGTGCCAGCAGTTCTCGGACAGCTTACGAGCAGTACTTC
>.|TRBD1|TRBV10-3|TRBJ1-2
CAISGQGEGYTF
TGTGCCATCAGTGGGCAGGGGGAAGGCTACACCTTC
>.|TRBD1|TRBV7-3|TRBJ1-2
CASSPQGEDGYTF
TGTGCCAGCAGCCCACAGGGGGAGGATGGCTACACCTTC
>.|.|TRBV10-3|TRBJ1-2
CAISDNQGMGGYTF
TGTGCCATCAGTGATAATCAGGGCATGGGTGGCTACACCTTC
>.|.|TRBV11-3|TRBJ2-2
CASSLGEATGELFF
TGTGCCAGCAGCTTAGGGGAGGCCACCGGGGAGCTGTTTTTT
>.|TRBD1|TRBV9|TRBJ1-4
CASSGPTGGEGEKLFF
TGTGCCAGCAGCGGGCCAACAGGGGGTGAGGGTGAAAAACTGTTTTTT
>.|.|TRBV3-1/TRBV3-2|TRBJ1-1
CASSQGRNTEAFF
TGTGCCAGCAGCCAGGGGCGGAACACTGAAGCTTTCTTT
>once|TRBD2|TRBV2|TRBJ2-2
CASRQRGGRTGELFF
TGTGCCAGCAGGCAGCGGGGGGGCAGGACCGGGGAGCTGTTTTTT
>.|.|TRBV2|TRBJ1-5
CASSVGRGAESNQPQHF
TGTGCCAGCAGTGTTGGGCGGGGGGCGGAGAGCAATCAGCCCCAGCATTTT
>.|TRBD1|TRBV30|TRBJ1-2
CAWRGAGQGYGYTF
TGTGCCTGGCGCGGGGCGGGACAGGGGTATGGCTACACCTTC
>.|TRBD1|TRBV18|TRBJ2-2
CASSPDRTGTGGELFF
TGTGCCAGCTCACCTGACCGGACAGGGACGGGCGGGGAGCTGTTTTTT
>.|.|TRBV27|TRBJ1-4
CASSLTPGEKLFF
TGTGCCAGCAGTCTTACTCCCGGGGAAAAACTGTTTTTT
>.|.|TRBV5-1|TRBJ2-6
CASSLTRAGANVLTF
TGCGCCAGCAGCTTGACCCGGGCTGGGGCCAACGTCCTGACTTTC
>medium-sized|.|TRBV3-1/TRBV3-2|TRBJ1-1
CASSQDSSTEAFF
TGTGCCAGCAGCCAAGATTCGAGCACTGAAGCTTTCTTT
>many|.|TRBV27|TRBJ1-1
CASSPTGNTEAFF
TGTGCCAGCAGTCCGACAGGAAACACTGAAGCTTTCTTT
>.|.|TRBV5-4|TRBJ2-1
CASSLEGTAHNEQFF
TGTGCCAGCAGCTTGGAAGGTACAGCACACAATGAGCAGTTCTTC
>once|.|TRBV11-3|TRBJ2-1
CASSQGRVNNEQFF
TGTGCCAGCAGCCAGGGCAGGGTTAACAATGAGCAGTTCTTC
>.|TRBD1|TRBV14|TRBJ1-6
CASSHSRDRGNSPLHF
TGTGCCAGCAGCCACAGCCGGGACAGAGGGAATTCACCCCTCCACTTT
>many|TRBD2|TRBV5-6|TRBJ2-5
CASSSAGGEETQYF
TGTGCCAGCAGCTCCGCCGGGGGGGAAGAGACCCAGTACTTC
>few|.|TRBV12-3/TRBV12-4|TRBJ2-2
CASRFGTGELFF
TGTGCCAGCAGATTCGGCACCGGGGAGCTGTTTTTT
>.|.|TRBV19|TRBJ1-3
CASSPQGKETGNTIYF
TGTGCCAGTAGTCCGCAGGGGAAGGAAACTGGAAACACCATATATTTT
>.|.|TRBV6-5|TRBJ2-7
CASRGGAASHYQQYF
TGTGCTAGCAGGGGCGGGGCCGCCTCCCACTACCAGCAGTACTTC
>.|TRBD2|TRBV5-4|TRBJ2-7
CASSFAGGPYEQYF
TGTGCCAGCAGCTTCGCGGGGGGTCCTTACGAGCAGTACTTC
>.|TRBD1|TRBV7-8|TRBJ1-5
CASSSRDRDDQPQHF
TGTGCCAGCAGCTCCCGGGACAGGGATGATCAGCCCCAGCATTTT
>.|.|TRBV25-1|TRBJ2-1
CASSDYKGHSEQFF
TGTGCCAGCAGTGATTATAAGGGGCACAGTGAGCAGTTCTTC
>.|.|TRBV7-9|TRBJ2-2
CASSLTDPTGELFF
TGTGCCAGCAGCTTGACAGACCCCACCGGGGAGCTGTTTTTT
>.|.|TRBV19|TRBJ1-3
CASSISVSGNTIYF
TGTGCCAGTAGTATATCGGTCTCTGGAAACACCATATATTTT
>few|TRBD1|TRBV10-2|TRBJ1-2
CASSAFGTGDYGYTF
TGCGCCAGCAGTGCGTTCGGGACAGGTGACTATGGCTACACCTTC
>.|TRBD1|TRBV5-1|TRBJ2-1
CASRPGIRPGTGAYNEQFF
TGCGCCAGCAGACCGGGAATCCGACCAGGGACAGGTGCCTACAATGAGCAGTTCTTC
>once|TRBD1|TRBV27|TRBJ1-2
CASSFRTGVDFFYGYTF
TGTGCCAGCAGTTTTAGGACAGGCGTGGACTTTTTCTATGGCTACACTTTC
>.|TRBD2|TRBV6-7|TRBJ2-3
CASSSLRLAGGQGTDTQYF
TGTGCCAGCAGTTCCCTCCGACTAGCGGGGGGGCAGGGCACAGATACGCAGTATTTT
>.|TRBD1|TRBV4-1|TRBJ2-7
CASSQPGQGYEQYF
TGCGCCAGCAGCCAGCCGGGACAGGGTTACGAGCAGTACTTC
>.|TRBD2|TRBV14|TRBJ2-3
CASSRLGGGTDTQYF
TGTGCCAGCAGCCGGCTCGGGGGGGGCACAGATACGCAGTATTTT
>.|.|TRBV6-1|TRBJ1-6
CASSEMDSLNNSPLHF
TGTGCCAGCAGTGAAATGGACAGCCTCAATAATTCACCCCTCCACTTT
>.|.|TRBV28|TRBJ1-5
CASFDSVDQPQHF
TGTGCCAGTTTCGACAGCGTTGATCAGCCCCAGCATTTT
>.|TRBD2|TRBV9|TRBJ2-3
CASSVSSGSTDTQYF
TGTGCCAGCAGCGTCTCTAGCGGAAGCACAGATACGCAGTATTTT